The source of this T cell receptor beta chain is a study of T cells after yellow fever vaccination. In germline, CDR1 is MNHEY, CDR2 SMNVEV (reference sequence). V lost 0 bases, J lost 2 bases, and 3 bases stayed unmatched. The CDR3 spans 15 residues. Study conclusions and caveats: Repertoires sorted by FACS could include abundant clonotypes that are contaminants from the bulk population. Weaker, the secondary response peaked sooner, at day 5 versus 15. Post-booster samples contained most primary-vaccination clones (around 95% CD4, about 85% CD8).

This clonotype was detected only a few times. The antigen is unknown. Template switching with 5'RACE generated the TCR cDNA and added a universal primer site and UMIs. TCRdb analysed the 5' RACE reads with MiXCR anew, one entry per CDR3 protein. The sample comprises around 300,000 distinct CDR3 sequences, approximately 4% of which are singletons, and approximately 19% rests with the top ten. The clonotype comes from a man aged 18 to 35 who received the YFV17D yellow fever vaccine. The chain links TRBV27 to TRBJ2-7; 8 nucleotides align to TRBD1. The sample in question was PBMCs, obtained 15 days after the yellow fever booster vaccination. The CDR3 sequence is CASSLSAQGAYEQYV. In DNA, the CDR3 is TGTGCCAGCAGTTTATCGGCACAGGGGGCCTACGAGCAGTACGTC.